This TCR beta chain emerged from a study of cytomegalovirus exposure and HLA in healthy donors. V was clipped by 4 bases and J by 2 bases; unmatched bases: 4. CDR3 length: 15 residues. The PCR used 60 Vbeta and 13 Jbeta primers. Sequenced by immunoSEQ multiplex PCR; TCRdb stores in-frame clones only, minus some. The sample has approximately 110,000 clones; approximately 70% are singletons. When sampled, the donors appeared nominally healthy, though they likely had unrecorded immune exposures. The chain joins TRBV5-3 to TRBJ2-5, with 11 bases identical to TRBD2. TRBV5-3 is known as an ORF, though its function is uncertain. The receptor was isolated from a man under 40 in good health and CMV-seropositive. The sample taken for sequencing was PBMCs. CDR3 amino acids: CARSAGTSGQETQYF. DNA of the CDR3: TGTGCCAGAAGCGCCGGGACTAGCGGACAAGAGACCCAGTACTTC.